This TCR beta chain was documented in a study of blood T cells in healthy people across ages. Together with a sample-barcoded 5' primer, a J-beta primer mix was included in a second PCR lasting about 7 to 12 cycles. Each CDR3 protein is one row after TCRdb ran MiXCR on the 5' RACE reads. The sample lists around 1,900,000 distinct CDR3 sequences, roughly 43% occurring once. Study findings and constraints: Among T cells, TCR beta diversity per million cells dropped roughly linearly as age rose. Long-lived and aged donors differed, with more naive CD4+ cells and higher diversity in the long-lived.

CDR1 is KGHSH and CDR2 is LQKENI in the germline V gene. The CDR3 loop spans 14 amino acids. In its sample, this clonotype was seen a few times. No antigen is known for it. Input material: blood. The J gene is TRBJ2-5, the V gene TRBV18, with D possibly TRBD1 on 5 matching bases. The DNA end is a closer match to TRBJ2-7, so the J assignment may be wrong. The clonotype originates from a human donor in good health. The CDR3 is CASSPGLDLYEQYF. CDR3 in DNA: TGTGCCAGCTCACCGGGGCTAGACCTCTACGAGCAGTACTTC.